This T cell receptor beta chain was recorded in a study of early T cells in non-severe SARS-CoV-2 infection. Study at large: The chains were unpaired, and the sequenced material was bulk RNA from unsorted whole blood.

V lost 4 bases and J lost 0, with 7 bases in between. Germline V gene data show CDR1 as LGHNA and CDR2 as YNFKEQ. This CDR3 contains 13 residues. TCRdb fed the 5' RACE reads into MiXCR, producing one record per CDR3 protein. The profile covers roughly 50,000 distinct CDR3 sequences, with 7% to 9% appearing a single time and about 9.2% taken by the ten largest. The receptor was isolated from an adult who was a healthcare worker with PCR-confirmed SARS-CoV-2 infection or an uninfected control (not recorded which). The V gene is TRBV4-2, the J gene TRBJ2-7; D gene ambiguous. Source material: whole blood. The CDR3: CASSPQSSYEQYF. DNA for the CDR3: TGTGCCAGCAGCCCCCAGTCCTCCTACGAGCAGTACTTC.